This T cell receptor beta chain was identified during a study of blood T cell repertoires in COVID-19. For the study at large: From T cells, B-cell-depleted T cells, or PBMCs came the material, which was cDNA or gDNA.

This clone was seen more than once but under ten times. TCRdb's table, derived via immunoSEQ multiplex PCR, lists solely in-frame clones and lacks some. The sample has about 240,000 clones, approximately 85% seen once. The sample taken for sequencing was peripheral blood. The clonotype was recovered from a woman between 65 and 79 years old with acute or convalescent COVID-19.

The CDR3 DNA follows: TGTGCCAGCAGCTTCAGGGTCTCTGGAAACACCATATATTTT. Its protein product is CASSFRVSGNTIYF. The chain employs TRBV7-2 and TRBJ1-3; possible D gene TRBD1, 5 bases. Deletions cut 3 bases from V and 0 bases from J, with 6 bases between. Looked up from germline, CDR1 is SGHTA and CDR2 is FQGNSA. The CDR3 has 14 amino acids.